This TCR beta chain was observed in a study of cytomegalovirus exposure and HLA in healthy donors. The CDR3 is made up of 15 amino acids. Trimming removed 5 bases at V and 6 bases at J, with 17 bases between. Germline V gives CDR1 LNHNV, CDR2 YYDKDF (reference sequence). 13 Jbeta primers and 60 Vbeta primers were used for the PCR. Sequencing was performed with immunoSEQ multiplex PCR; in TCRdb, only in-frame clones are kept and a portion is missing. The repertoire table contains fewer than 100,000 clones. The sequence was collected from a man between 18 and 29 years old in good health and CMV-seropositive. The chain joins TRBV15 to TRBJ1-5; tentatively, D is TRBD1 (6 bases). Sequencing was carried out using PBMCs. In DNA, the CDR3 is TGTGCCACCAGCCCTCAGGGGAGAAGGAGTCAGCCCCAGCATTTT. This gives the protein CATSPQGRRSQPQHF.